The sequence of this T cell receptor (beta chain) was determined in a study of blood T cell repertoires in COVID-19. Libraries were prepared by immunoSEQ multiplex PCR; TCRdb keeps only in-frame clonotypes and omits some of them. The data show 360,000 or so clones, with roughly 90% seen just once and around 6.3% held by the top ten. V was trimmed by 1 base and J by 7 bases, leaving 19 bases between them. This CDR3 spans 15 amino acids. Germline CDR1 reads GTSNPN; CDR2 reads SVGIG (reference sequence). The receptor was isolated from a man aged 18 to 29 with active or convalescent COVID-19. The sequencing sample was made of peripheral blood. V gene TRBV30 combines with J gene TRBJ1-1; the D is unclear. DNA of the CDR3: TGTGCCTGGAGTGGGGCCGGAGGAGTGTACAGTGAAGCTTTCTTT. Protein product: CAWSGAGGVYSEAFF.